The 5 T cell receptor gamma chains below all came from one sample that was sequenced in a study of Vδ1+ human thymocytes. RNA was extracted from the cells and then reverse transcribed. Multiplex PCR used pooled V-gene forward primers and a constant-region reverse primer to amplify CDR3s. TCRdb made new clone calls on the multiplex PCR reads using CATT. The data show approximately 8,700 gamma-chain clones, around 54% seen once. Study results and caveats: Highly polyclonal TRG and TRD repertoires with Gaussian CDR3 length distributions appeared in thymus.

Their specific antigens are unknown. Sequencing was done on a sample of Vdelta1+ gamma-delta thymocytes from the thymus. As for subset: FACS-sorted CD3+ TCRalphabeta- TCRVdelta1+ TCRVdelta2- thymocytes. These receptors were taken from a girl under three years old who had congenital heart surgery.

This clone has more than one count but fewer than ten. The chain links TRGV3 to TRGJ1 or TRGJ2. The J segment lost 2 bases and the V segment lost 4 bases, leaving 14 bases of the junction unmatched. CDR3 length equals 16 residues. Germline V CDR1 and CDR2: VTNTFY, YDVSTARD (reference sequence). CDR3 nucleotide sequence: TGTGCCACCTGGGATATTAGTGGTTTTGATTATTATAAGAAACTCTTT. Residues: CATWDISGFDYYKKLF.

This clone has only a few counts. The chain is built from TRGV2 and TRGJ1 or TRGJ2. The CDR3 runs 14 residues. Germline CDR1 and CDR2: EGSNGY and YDSYNSKV. Losses at the gene ends were 0 bases for V and 3 bases for J; bases not matched to a gene: 5. The CDR3 here is CATWDGPSYYKKLF. The CDR3 DNA is TGTGCCACCTGGGACGGGCCGAGTTATTATAAGAAACTCTTT.

This clone was detected only a few times. The chain links TRGV3 to TRGJP2. TCRdb gives no J gene; it was assigned here by matching the DNA to germline. Trimming cost V 1 base and J 0 bases; bases outside gene matches: 2. The germline V gene encodes CDR1 VTNTFY and CDR2 YDVSTARD (reference sequence). The CDR3 runs to 15 residues. CDR3 nucleotide sequence: TGTGCCACCTGGGACAGACATAGTAGTGATTGGATCAAGACGTTT. This translates into CATWDRHSSDWIKTF.

By its share, this clone is medium-sized. V is TRGV5 and J is TRGJ1 or TRGJ2. Trimming at V came to 3 bases and at J to 7 bases, leaving 3 bases not matched to a gene. In germline, CDR1 is VINAFY, CDR2 YDVSNSKD. CDR3 length: 11 amino acids. The CDR3 DNA is TGTGCCACCTGGGACGGATATAAGAAACTCTTT. This sequence encodes CATWDGYKKLF.

The V and J genes are TRGV9 and TRGJ1 or TRGJ2. TCRdb does not report a J gene; here it was assigned by matching the DNA to germline references. The J segment lost 3 bases and the V segment lost 0 bases, leaving 8 bases of the junction unmatched. The CDR3 is 15 amino acids. CDR1 GITISATS and CDR2 ISYDGTV come from the germline V gene (reference sequence). In nucleotides, the CDR3 is TGTGCCTTGTGGGAGGTGCACGGGCTTTATTATAAGAAACTCTTT. Translated: CALWEVHGLYYKKLF.